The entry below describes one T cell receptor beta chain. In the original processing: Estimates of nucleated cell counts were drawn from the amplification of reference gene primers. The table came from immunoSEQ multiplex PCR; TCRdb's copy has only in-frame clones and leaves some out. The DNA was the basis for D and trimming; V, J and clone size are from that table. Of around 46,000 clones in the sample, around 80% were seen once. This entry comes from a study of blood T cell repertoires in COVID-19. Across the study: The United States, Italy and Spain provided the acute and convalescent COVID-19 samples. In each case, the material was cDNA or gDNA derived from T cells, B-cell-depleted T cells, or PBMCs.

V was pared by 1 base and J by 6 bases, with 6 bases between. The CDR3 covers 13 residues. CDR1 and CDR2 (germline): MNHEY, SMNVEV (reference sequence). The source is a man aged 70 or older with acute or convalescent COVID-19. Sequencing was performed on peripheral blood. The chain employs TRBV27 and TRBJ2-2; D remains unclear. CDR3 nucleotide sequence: TGTGCCAGCAGTTTATTCGGGTCCGGGGAGCTGTTTTTT. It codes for CASSLFGSGELFF.